The 14 T cell receptor beta chains below all came from one sample that was sequenced in a study of brain T cells in children with intractable seizures. Some clones are missing from TCRdb's copy, which holds only in-frame ones; the method was immunoSEQ multiplex PCR. The data hold about 64,000 clones, with 90% to 96% observed a single time. This specimen was peripheral blood, taken at surgery. Source of these receptors: a boy younger than two with focal cortical dysplasia and intractable seizures.

CDR3 bases: TGTGCCAGCGGTAATAGTGGGTACCGGGAGCTGTTTTTT. Protein: CASGNSGYRELFF. The chain recombines TRBV12-3 or TRBV12-4 with TRBJ2-2; D is undetermined. The CDR3 extends over 13 amino acids. V was clipped by 8 bases and J by 9 bases, with 16 bases between them.

The chain uses TRBV24-1 and TRBJ2-1; weak D call: TRBD1 (5 bases). With 6 bases removed from V and 2 bases from J, the gap between germline ends came to 16 bases. Germline V gene data show CDR1 as KGHDR and CDR2 as SFDVKD. This CDR3 contains 16 residues. This CDR3 reads CATSSLDRAPYNEQFF. CDR3 nucleotide sequence: TGTGCCACCAGTTCGTTAGACAGAGCACCCTACAATGAGCAGTTCTTC.

The V gene is TRBV24-1, the J gene TRBJ2-7; possibly TRBD1 for D (6 bases). The germline V gene encodes CDR1 KGHDR and CDR2 SFDVKD. CDR3 length equals 13 residues. Trimming took 6 bases from V and 7 from J, leaving 15 bases between them. The CDR3, as DNA: TGTGCCACCAGTACAGGGAGCGTGGGGGAGCAGTACTTC. Its translation is CATSTGSVGEQYF.

This clone was detected once. J is TRBJ1-5 and V is TRBV6-5, with 11 nucleotides matching TRBD1. The CDR3 runs to 15 residues. Germline trimming cut 8 bases from V and 6 bases from J; bases unmatched to any gene: 9. The germline V gene encodes CDR1 MNHEY and CDR2 SVGAGI. The CDR3 sequence is CASSQAGQGGQPQHF. In DNA form, the CDR3 reads TGTGCCAGCTCTCAAGCGGGACAGGGGGGTCAGCCCCAGCATTTT.

The chain recombines TRBV2 with TRBJ1-6; D remains ambiguous. The germline V and J ends were trimmed by 6 bases and 4 bases, with 16 bases remaining between them. Germline V lookup: CDR1 SNHLY, CDR2 FYNNEI. This CDR3 is built from 16 residues. CDR3 sequence: CASRTERYSYNSPLHF. The CDR3, as DNA: TGTGCCAGCAGGACCGAGCGCTACTCTTATAATTCACCCCTCCACTTT.

The chain combines TRBV19 with TRBJ1-2; no clear D. The V end lost 0 bases, the J end lost 5 bases, and 7 bases lay between the germline ends. The CDR3 totals 13 residues. CDR1 and CDR2 (germline): LNHDA, SQIVND (reference sequence). CDR3 DNA sequence: TGTGCCAGTAGTATAGATGGCAGTTATGGCTACACCTTC. Residues: CASSIDGSYGYTF.

The chain combines TRBV5-6 with TRBJ2-7, with 7 positions matching TRBD2. With 5 bases clipped from V and 5 bases from J, the junction kept 10 bases outside the gene matches. This CDR3 comprises 14 residues. Germline CDR1 and CDR2: SGHDT and YYEEEE. The CDR3, as DNA: TGTGCCAGCAGACCGCAGCGGGGAAGGGACGAGCAGTACTTC. Translated, it gives CASRPQRGRDEQYF.

This chain uses TRBV4-3 with TRBJ2-7; TRBD2 aligns across 7 bases. V trimming: 4 bases; J trimming: 3 bases; junction bases outside the gene matches: 9. Germline values: CDR1 LGHNA, CDR2 YSLEER. This CDR3 spans 15 amino acids. The CDR3 DNA reads TGCGCCAGCAGCCCCAGTGTCGCGGGAGACTACGAGCAGTACTTC. The encoded protein is CASSPSVAGDYEQYF.

The chain uses TRBV19 and TRBJ2-7; D is unresolved. The CDR3 runs 12 residues. V was shortened by 2 bases and J by 6 bases, with 8 bases between the two germline ends. Germline loops: CDR1 LNHDA, CDR2 SQIVND (reference sequence). CDR3 residues: CASSIRGREQYF. The CDR3 DNA is TGTGCCAGTAGTATACGCGGTCGCGAGCAGTACTTC.

The rearrangement joins TRBV11-3 to TRBJ2-1; a possible D gene is TRBD1 (6 bases). The germline gives CDR1 SGHNT, CDR2 YENEEA. The CDR3 sequence is 15 residues long. Trimming pared 5 bases from V and 7 bases from J, leaving 18 bases between. CDR3 in DNA: TGTGCCAGCAGCACTTCCCCGACAGGTCTTAATGAGCAGTTCTTC. Translation: CASSTSPTGLNEQFF. Using reference TRBV11-3 and TRBJ2-1 for the parts outside the CDR3, the full variable domain is EAGVVQSPRYKIIEKKQPVAFWCNPISGHNTLYWYLQNLGQGPELLIRYENEEAVDDSQLPKDRFSAERLKGVDSTLKIQPAELGDSAVYLCASSTSPTGLNEQFFGPGTRLTVL.

The V and J genes are TRBV4-2 and TRBJ1-2; TRBD1 is a possible D gene (6 bases). CDR1 and CDR2 (germline): LGHNA, YNFKEQ. There are 15 residues in the CDR3. V was trimmed by 1 base and J by 0 bases, leaving 9 bases between them. Here the CDR3 reads CASSQGDTANYGYTF. CDR3 bases: TGTGCCAGCAGCCAAGGGGACACTGCTAACTATGGCTACACCTTC.

The J gene is TRBJ2-3, the V gene TRBV28, with D perhaps matching TRBD1 or TRBD2 (5 bases each). Germline V gene sequence: CDR1 MDHEN, CDR2 SYDVKM. This CDR3 contains 17 residues. Trimming cost V 11 bases and J 0 bases, with 24 bases left between them. CDR3 sequence reads: CAASSGLWGNSTDTQYF. CDR3 nucleotides: TGTGCCGCCTCCTCGGGGCTGTGGGGAAATAGCACAGATACGCAGTATTTT.

The V call is TRBV28, the J call TRBJ2-3; TRBD2 might be the D (7 bases). The germline CDR1 and CDR2 sequences are MDHEN and SYDVKM. There are 15 residues in the CDR3. Deletions cut 6 bases from V and 4 bases from J, with 17 bases between. The CDR3 DNA sequence: TGTGCCAGCAGGATTGGGGGGGGCGCAGCAGATACGCAGTATTTT. It codes for CASRIGGGAADTQYF. Looking up the rest from reference TRBV28 and TRBJ2-3 gives the full variable domain: DVKVTQSSRYLVKRTGEKVFLECVQDMDHENMFWYRQDPGLGLRLIYFSYDVKMKEKGDIPEGYSVSREKKERFSLILESASTNQTSMYLCASRIGGGAADTQYFGPGTRLTVL.

The rearrangement links TRBV9 to TRBJ2-3, with D possibly TRBD2 on 6 matching bases. The germline V and J ends were trimmed by 0 bases and 2 bases, with 13 bases remaining between them. The CDR3 is 16 amino acids. From germline, CDR1 is SGDLS and CDR2 YYNGEE. CDR3 amino acids: CASSVAGTPPTDTQYF. In DNA, the CDR3 is TGTGCCAGCAGCGTAGCAGGGACTCCACCCACAGATACGCAGTATTTT.